The 20 T cell receptor beta chains below all came from one sample that was sequenced in a study of cytomegalovirus exposure and HLA in healthy donors. It was with 60 Vbeta and 13 Jbeta primers that the PCR ran. Assay: immunoSEQ multiplex PCR; the TCRdb copy retains only in-frame clones and omits some. The table records about 160,000 clones, under 75% of them present only once. Sequencing input: PBMCs. These receptors came from a middle-aged man in good health and CMV-seropositive.

Here the CDR3 DNA reads TGTGCCAGCAGCTTATCGGCGGCAGGGGGAGGTATCACTGAAGCTTTCTTT. Protein sequence: CASSLSAAGGGITEAFF. This chain links TRBV7-2 with TRBJ1-1; 7 bases fit TRBD1. The germline V gene has CDR1 SGHTA and CDR2 FQGNSA. The CDR3 has 17 residues. The V gene end was trimmed by 2 bases and the J gene end by 4 bases; junction bases not matched to a gene: 13. Based on the CDR3 plus reference TRBV7-2 and TRBJ1-1, the full variable domain is GAGVSQSPSNKVTEKGKDVELRCDPISGHTALYWYRQSLGQGLEFLIYFQGNSAPDKSGLPSDRFSAERTGGSVSTLTIQRTQQEDSAVYLCASSLSAAGGGITEAFFGQGTRLTVV.

This chain joins TRBV12-2 and TRBJ2-5; the table's D call TRBD2 went unverified against the DNA. TRBV12-2 is described as a pseudogene. The CDR3 loop spans 15 amino acids. The CDR3 DNA is TGTGCAAGTCGTCCGGACACTAGCGGGGAAGAGACCCAGTACTTC. This translates into CASRPDTSGEETQYF.

With regard to this clone: The junction differs from germline at one of its ends, possibly a read error. The CDR3 region is CSSSLPEGTGRSYEQYF. Here the CDR3 DNA reads TGTTCCAGCAGCTTACCAGAGGGAACTGGGAGGTCCTACGAGCAGTACTTC. V usage is TRBV7-9 and J usage is TRBJ2-7, with a weak D call TRBD2 (6 bases). The CDR3 totals 17 residues. Germline assignment: CDR1 SEHNR and CDR2 FQNEAQ (reference sequence).

This rearrangement joins TRBV7-2 to TRBJ2-7; the match to TRBD1 covers 11 bases. Per the germline V gene, CDR1 is SGHTA and CDR2 is FQGNSA. J was trimmed by 4 bases and V by 1 base; bases with no gene match: 3. The CDR3 sequence is 15 residues long. The CDR3 DNA reads as TGTGCCAGCAGCTTAGATGGGACAGGGGGTTACGAGCAGTACTTC. It translates to CASSLDGTGGYEQYF.

This chain joins TRBV27 and TRBJ2-2; 11 bases fit TRBD1. Germline V gene data show CDR1 as MNHEY and CDR2 as SMNVEV (reference sequence). The CDR3 has 16 amino acids. Trimming removed 5 bases from V and 7 bases from J; junction bases left unmatched: 9. CDR3 in DNA: TGTGCCAGCAGTAACCCACGGACAGGGGGCCACGGGGAGCTGTTTTTT. This gives the protein CASSNPRTGGHGELFF.

The V and J genes are TRBV7-2 and TRBJ2-6; D remains ambiguous. The germline CDR1 and CDR2 sequences are SGHTA and FQGNSA. Trimming shortened V by 3 bases and J by 0 bases, and 15 bases separated the two germline ends. The CDR3 spans 18 residues. As DNA, the CDR3 is TGTGCCAGCAGCTTCCCAGCAGGTCACTTCTCTGGGGCCAACGTCCTGACTTTC. It is translated as CASSFPAGHFSGANVLTF.

The V call is TRBV5-4, the J call TRBJ2-7; possibly TRBD1 for D (6 bases). The CDR3 is 14 amino acids. Germline V gene lookup returns CDR1 SGHNT and CDR2 YYREEE (reference sequence). V was cut by 6 bases and J by 2 bases, with 15 bases left in between. CDR3 in DNA: TGTGCCAGCACCTCGGCAGGGGAAGCCTACGAGCAGTACTTC. It translates to CASTSAGEAYEQYF.

This clone has only a few counts. This chain connects TRBV5-1 to TRBJ2-7; 10 nucleotides align to TRBD1. V lost 3 bases, J lost 3 bases, and 6 bases stayed unmatched. The V gene's germline CDR1 is SGHRS and CDR2 YFSETQ. This CDR3 has 15 amino acids. The CDR3 spells CASSYRGQGLYEQYF. CDR3 bases: TGCGCCAGCAGCTACCGGGGACAGGGGCTCTACGAGCAGTACTTC.

The genes are TRBV7-8 and TRBJ1-6; D is undetermined. CDR3 size: 20 residues. V lost 1 base, J lost 4 bases, and 23 bases lay in between. Germline V gene sequence: CDR1 SGHVS, CDR2 FQNEAQ. This chain's CDR3 is CASSLDGLAAESGYNSPLHF. The CDR3 DNA is TGTGCCAGCAGCTTAGATGGATTGGCGGCGGAGTCCGGGTATAATTCACCCCTCCACTTT.

The chain links TRBV2 to TRBJ1-6; 8 positions agree with TRBD1. Germline values: CDR1 SNHLY, CDR2 FYNNEI. Unmatched junction bases numbered 10, after V lost 7 bases and J lost 8 bases. The CDR3 sequence is 15 residues long. CDR3 sequence reads: CASTSRDRGYSPLHF. The CDR3 nucleotides read TGTGCCAGCACCTCTCGCGACAGGGGTTATTCACCCCTCCACTTT.

This sequence joins TRBV15 and TRBJ2-1; D perhaps matches TRBD1 (6 bases). There are 13 residues in the CDR3. V lost 5 bases and J 6 bases, leaving 11 bases between the germline ends. Germline CDR1 is LNHNV and CDR2 is YYDKDF (reference sequence). The CDR3 DNA sequence: TGTGCCACCAGCGGCAACAGGGTCAATGAGCAGTTCTTC. Encoded protein: CATSGNRVNEQFF. Supplemented by reference TRBV15 and TRBJ2-1, the full variable domain reads DAMVIQNPRYQVTQFGKPVTLSCSQTLNHNVMYWYQQKSSQAPKLLFHYYDKDFNNEADTPDNFQSRRPNTSFCFLDIRSPGLGDTAMYLCATSGNRVNEQFFGPGTRLTVL.

This clone was counted once. The chain joins TRBV7-9 to TRBJ2-1, with TRBD2 matching over 8 bases. In germline, CDR1 is SEHNR, CDR2 FQNEAQ (reference sequence). Unmatched junction bases numbered 7, after V lost 2 bases and J lost 7 bases. CDR3 length: 15 amino acids. CDR3 nucleotide sequence: TGTGCCAGCAGCTTAAGCGGGGGCCTTGGGAATGAGCAGTTCTTC. This translates into CASSLSGGLGNEQFF.

The chain combines TRBV2 with TRBJ2-2; 7 bases agree with TRBD1. The CDR3 has 16 residues. Germline CDR1 and CDR2: SNHLY and FYNNEI. J lost 0 bases, V lost 6 bases, and 7 bases had no gene match. The CDR3 coding sequence is TGTGCCAGCAGAAAATCGGACAGGCCGAACACCGGGGAGCTGTTTTTT. This translates into CASRKSDRPNTGELFF.

V is TRBV11-2 and J is TRBJ2-5, with D maybe TRBD2 (6 bases). This CDR3 is built from 12 residues. Germline CDR1 SGHAT, CDR2 FQNNGV. V shed 5 bases and J shed 4 bases, with 8 bases lying between them. CDR3 region: CASSRGGETQYF. In DNA form, the CDR3 reads TGTGCCAGCAGCAGGGGAGGAGAGACCCAGTACTTC. The whole variable domain, remainder taken from reference TRBV11-2 and TRBJ2-5, is EAGVAQSPRYKIIEKRQSVAFWCNPISGHATLYWYQQILGQGPKLLIQFQNNGVVDDSQLPKDRFSAERLKGVDSTLKIQPAKLEDSAVYLCASSRGGETQYFGPGTRLLVL.

This chain links TRBV18 with TRBJ2-3, with a possible D match to TRBD2 (5 bases). In germline, CDR1 is KGHSH, CDR2 LQKENI. V shed 6 bases and J shed 5 bases, with 18 bases lying between them. This CDR3 is 15 amino acids long. This CDR3 is CASSPWGVEGDTQYF. CDR3 DNA: TGTGCCAGCTCCCCCTGGGGAGTAGAGGGAGATACGCAGTATTTT.

V is TRBV5-1 and J is TRBJ1-2, with D perhaps TRBD1 (6 bases). The CDR3 is made up of 14 amino acids. The germline V gene has CDR1 SGHRS and CDR2 YFSETQ. V was shortened by 5 bases and J by 4 bases, with 15 bases between the two germline ends. The DNA for the CDR3 is TGCGCCAGCAGATTGACGACAGGCTTCTATGGCTACACCTTC. Translation gives CASRLTTGFYGYTF. Full variable domain (outside the CDR3, taken from reference TRBV5-1 and TRBJ1-2): KAGVTQTPRYLIKTRGQQVTLSCSPISGHRSVSWYQQTPGQGLQFLFEYFSETQRNKGNFPGRFSGRQFSNSRSEMNVSTLELGDSALYLCASRLTTGFYGYTFGSGTRLTVV.

The rearrangement joins TRBV4-1 to TRBJ2-7, with 9 positions matching TRBD1. Germline CDR1 MGHRA, CDR2 YSYEKL. The CDR3 length is 15 residues. Trimming took 3 bases from V and 6 from J; bases not matched to a gene: 9. The CDR3 coding sequence is TGCGCCAGCAGCCAGAAGGGGACAGGGAACTCCGAGCAGTACTTC. Translation gives CASSQKGTGNSEQYF.

V gene TRBV4-1 combines with J gene TRBJ1-4; 9 nucleotides match TRBD1. Germline assignment: CDR1 MGHRA and CDR2 YSYEKL. The CDR3 has 15 amino acids. J lost 8 bases, V lost 3 bases, and 7 bases had no gene match. CDR3 coding DNA: TGCGCCAGCAGCCAGGGGACAGGGATGGGGGAAAAACTGTTTTTT. This gives the protein CASSQGTGMGEKLFF.

V usage is TRBV11-2 and J usage is TRBJ2-7; the match to TRBD2 covers 8 bases. Germline V CDR1 and CDR2: SGHAT, FQNNGV. The CDR3 loop spans 16 amino acids. J gave up 5 bases and V 0 bases, and 9 bases lay outside the gene matches. CDR3 in amino acids: CASSLELWAGGHEQYF. The CDR3, as DNA: TGTGCCAGCAGCTTAGAGCTGTGGGCGGGGGGTCACGAGCAGTACTTC.

This clone was seen only once. The chain couples TRBV6-4 to TRBJ2-7; TRBD1 matches at 7 bases. The V and J ends lost 6 bases and 5 bases, in that order; junction bases with no gene match: 7. Germline assignment: CDR1 MRHNA and CDR2 SNTAGT. This CDR3 is 13 amino acids long. CDR3 bases: TGTGCCAGCAGCAGGGGACAGAGCGACGAGCAGTACTTC. Protein sequence: CASSRGQSDEQYF.